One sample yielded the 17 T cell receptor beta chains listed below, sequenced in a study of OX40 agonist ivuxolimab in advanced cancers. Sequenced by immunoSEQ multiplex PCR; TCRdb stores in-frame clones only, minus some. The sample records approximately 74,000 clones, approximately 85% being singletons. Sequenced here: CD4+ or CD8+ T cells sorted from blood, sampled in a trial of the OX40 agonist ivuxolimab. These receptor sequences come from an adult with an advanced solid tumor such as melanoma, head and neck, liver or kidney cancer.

Written as DNA, the CDR3 is TGTGCCAGCAGCTTAGCGGGGGACACTGAAGCTTTCTTT. Translation: CASSLAGDTEAFF. This chain joins TRBV7-6 and TRBJ1-1, with TRBD1 as a possible D gene (5 bases). Germline CDR1 SGHVS, CDR2 FNYEAQ. Trimming removed 0 bases from V and 3 bases from J, with 5 bases in between. CDR3 length: 13 residues.

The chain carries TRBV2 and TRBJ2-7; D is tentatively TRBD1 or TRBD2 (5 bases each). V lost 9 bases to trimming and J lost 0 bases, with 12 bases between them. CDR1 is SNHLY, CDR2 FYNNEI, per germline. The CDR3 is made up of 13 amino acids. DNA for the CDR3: TGTGCCAGTGGGACCGACAACTCCTACGAGCAGTACTTC. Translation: CASGTDNSYEQYF.

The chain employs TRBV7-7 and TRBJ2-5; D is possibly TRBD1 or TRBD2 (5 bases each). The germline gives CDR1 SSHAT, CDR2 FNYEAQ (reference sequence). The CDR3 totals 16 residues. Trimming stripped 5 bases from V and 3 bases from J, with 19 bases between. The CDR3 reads CASSPGFSLGEETQYF. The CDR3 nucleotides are TGTGCCAGCAGCCCAGGATTTTCCCTGGGGGAAGAGACCCAGTACTTC. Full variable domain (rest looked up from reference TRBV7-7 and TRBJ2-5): GAGVSQSPRYKVTKRGQDVTLRCDPISSHATLYWYQQALGQGPEFLTYFNYEAQPDKSGLPSDRFSAERPEGSISTLTIQRTEQRDSAMYRCASSPGFSLGEETQYFGPGTRLLVL.

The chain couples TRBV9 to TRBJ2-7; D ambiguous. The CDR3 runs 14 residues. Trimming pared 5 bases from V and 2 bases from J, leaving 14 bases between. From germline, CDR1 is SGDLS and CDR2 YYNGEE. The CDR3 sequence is CASSAAPATYEQYF. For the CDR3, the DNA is TGTGCCAGCAGTGCGGCGCCAGCGACCTACGAGCAGTACTTC.

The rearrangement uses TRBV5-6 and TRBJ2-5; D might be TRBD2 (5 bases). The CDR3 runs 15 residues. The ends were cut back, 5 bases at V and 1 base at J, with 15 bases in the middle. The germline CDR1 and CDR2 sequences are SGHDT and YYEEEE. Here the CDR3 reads CASSFRTRSQETQYF. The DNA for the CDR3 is TGTGCCAGCAGTTTCAGAACTAGGTCCCAAGAGACCCAGTACTTC. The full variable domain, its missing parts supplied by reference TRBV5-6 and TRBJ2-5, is DAGVTQSPTHLIKTRGQQVTLRCSPKSGHDTVSWYQQALGQGPQFIFQYYEEEERQRGNFPDRFSGHQFPNYSSELNVNALLLGDSALYLCASSFRTRSQETQYFGPGTRLLVL.

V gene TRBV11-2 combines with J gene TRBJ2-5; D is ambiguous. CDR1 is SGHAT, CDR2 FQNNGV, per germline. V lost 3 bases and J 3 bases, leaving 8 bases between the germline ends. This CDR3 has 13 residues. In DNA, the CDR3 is TGTGCCAGCAGCTTTTTACCAAAAGAGACCCAGTACTTC. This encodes CASSFLPKETQYF.

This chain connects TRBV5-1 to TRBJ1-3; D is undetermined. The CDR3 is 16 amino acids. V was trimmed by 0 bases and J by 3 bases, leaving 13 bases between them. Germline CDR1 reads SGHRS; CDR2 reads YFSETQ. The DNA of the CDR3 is TGCGCCAGCAGCTTGGAAGGGTCCACCCTTGGAAACACCATATATTTT. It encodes CASSLEGSTLGNTIYF.

The CDR3 DNA reads as TGTGCCAGCAGCGGGACTACCGATGAGCAGTTCTTC. It yields the protein CASSGTTDEQFF. This chain links TRBV6-6 with TRBJ2-1; 7 positions match TRBD2. Per the germline V gene, CDR1 is MNHNY and CDR2 is SVGAGI (reference sequence). V dropped 6 bases and J dropped 8; count of bases not matched to a gene: 4. CDR3 length: 12 amino acids.

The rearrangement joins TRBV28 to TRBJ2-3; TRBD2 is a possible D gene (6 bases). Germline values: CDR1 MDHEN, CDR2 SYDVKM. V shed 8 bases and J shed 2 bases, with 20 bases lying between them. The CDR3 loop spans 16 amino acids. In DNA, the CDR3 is TGTGCCAGCGGGACTCCACAGCGGAGTAACACAGATACGCAGTATTTT. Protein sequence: CASGTPQRSNTDTQYF.

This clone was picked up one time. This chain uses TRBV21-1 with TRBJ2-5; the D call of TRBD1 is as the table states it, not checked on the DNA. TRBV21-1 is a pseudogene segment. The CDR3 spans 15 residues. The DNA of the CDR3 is TGTGCCCCCAACCCGCCAGGGCGAGGACCAGAGACCCAGTACTTC. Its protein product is CAPNPPGRGPETQYF.

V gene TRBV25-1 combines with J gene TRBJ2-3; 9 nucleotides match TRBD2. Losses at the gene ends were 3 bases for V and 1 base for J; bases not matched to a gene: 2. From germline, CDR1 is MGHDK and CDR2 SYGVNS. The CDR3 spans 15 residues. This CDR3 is CASSDERGGTDTQYF. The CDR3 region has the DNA TGTGCCAGCAGTGACGAGCGGGGGGGCACAGATACGCAGTATTTT. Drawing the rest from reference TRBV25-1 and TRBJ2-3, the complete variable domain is EADIYQTPRYLVIGTGKKITLECSQTMGHDKMYWYQQDPGMELHLIHYSYGVNSTEKGDLSSESTVSRIRTEHFPLTLESARPSHTSQYLCASSDERGGTDTQYFGPGTRLTVL.

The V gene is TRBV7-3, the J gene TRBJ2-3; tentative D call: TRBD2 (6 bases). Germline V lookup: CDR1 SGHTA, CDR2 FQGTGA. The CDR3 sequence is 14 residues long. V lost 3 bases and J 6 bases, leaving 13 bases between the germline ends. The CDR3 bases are TGTGCCAGCAGCTTGGGCAGGGACTCCGATACGCAGTATTTT. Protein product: CASSLGRDSDTQYF.

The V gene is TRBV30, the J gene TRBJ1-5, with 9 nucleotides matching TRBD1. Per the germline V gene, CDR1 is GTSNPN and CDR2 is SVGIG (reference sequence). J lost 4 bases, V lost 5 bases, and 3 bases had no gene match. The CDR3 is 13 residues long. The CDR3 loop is CAWGDRANQPQHF. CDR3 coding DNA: TGTGCCTGGGGGGACAGGGCGAATCAGCCCCAGCATTTT.

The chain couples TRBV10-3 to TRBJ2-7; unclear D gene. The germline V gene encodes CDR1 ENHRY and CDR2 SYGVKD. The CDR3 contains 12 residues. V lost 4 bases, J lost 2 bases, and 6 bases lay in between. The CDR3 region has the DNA TGTGCCATCAGTGCGACGGCCTACGAGCAGTACTTC. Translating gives CAISATAYEQYF.

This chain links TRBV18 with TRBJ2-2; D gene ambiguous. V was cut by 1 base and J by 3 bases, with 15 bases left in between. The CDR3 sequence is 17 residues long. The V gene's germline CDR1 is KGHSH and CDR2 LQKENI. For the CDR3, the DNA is TGTGCCAGCTCACCACGCCTATTTGGGCCGCACACCGGGGAGCTGTTTTTT. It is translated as CASSPRLFGPHTGELFF.

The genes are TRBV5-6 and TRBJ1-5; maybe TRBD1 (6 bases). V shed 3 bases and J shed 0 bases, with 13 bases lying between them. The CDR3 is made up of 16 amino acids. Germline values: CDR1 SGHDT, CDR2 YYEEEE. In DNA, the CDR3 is TGTGCCAGCAGCTGGGGGGCAGGGGATAGCAATCAGCCCCAGCATTTT. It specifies CASSWGAGDSNQPQHF. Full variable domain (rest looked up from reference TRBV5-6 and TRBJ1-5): DAGVTQSPTHLIKTRGQQVTLRCSPKSGHDTVSWYQQALGQGPQFIFQYYEEEERQRGNFPDRFSGHQFPNYSSELNVNALLLGDSALYLCASSWGAGDSNQPQHFGDGTRLSIL.

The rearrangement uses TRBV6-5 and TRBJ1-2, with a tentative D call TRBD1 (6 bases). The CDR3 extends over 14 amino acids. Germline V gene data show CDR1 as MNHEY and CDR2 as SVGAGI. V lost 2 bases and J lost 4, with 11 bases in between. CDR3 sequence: CASSYAQGSYGYTF. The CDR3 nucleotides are TGTGCCAGCAGTTACGCACAGGGAAGCTATGGCTACACCTTC.